The source of this TCR beta chain is a study of blood T cell repertoires in COVID-19. Turning to the study itself: The samples span acute and convalescent COVID-19 from the United States, Italy and Spain. From T cells, B-cell-depleted T cells, or PBMCs came the material, which was cDNA or gDNA.

The V gene end was trimmed by 2 bases and the J gene end by 0 bases; junction bases not matched to a gene: 9. This CDR3 contains 17 residues. Germline-derived CDR1 and CDR2 are GTSNPN and SVGIG (reference sequence). Original processing methods: Reference gene primer amplification yielded estimated nucleated cell counts. Sequenced by immunoSEQ multiplex PCR; TCRdb stores in-frame clones only, minus some. Clone size and the V and J calls come from that table; the DNA yielded D and trimming. The sample gives roughly 40,000 clones, approximately 70% of which show up once; approximately 61% is in the top ten.

This sequence joins TRBV30 and TRBJ1-5; the match to TRBD1 covers 8 bases. This clonotype originated in an elderly man with acute or convalescent COVID-19. Source material: peripheral blood. The CDR3 bases are TGTGCCTGGAGTCGGACAGGGAGGGCTTATAGCAATCAGCCCCAGCATTTT. It encodes CAWSRTGRAYSNQPQHF.